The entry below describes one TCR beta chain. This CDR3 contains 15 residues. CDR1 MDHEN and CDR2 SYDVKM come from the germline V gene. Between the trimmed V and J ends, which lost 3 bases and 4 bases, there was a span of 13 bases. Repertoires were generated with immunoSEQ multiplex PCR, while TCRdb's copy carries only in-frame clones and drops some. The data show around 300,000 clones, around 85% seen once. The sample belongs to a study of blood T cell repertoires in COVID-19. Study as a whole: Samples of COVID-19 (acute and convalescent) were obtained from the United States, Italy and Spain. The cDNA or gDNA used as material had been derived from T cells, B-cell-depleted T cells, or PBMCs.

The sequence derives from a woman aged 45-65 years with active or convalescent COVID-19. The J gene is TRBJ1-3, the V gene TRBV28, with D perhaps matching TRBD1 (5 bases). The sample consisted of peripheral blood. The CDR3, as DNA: TGTGCCAGCAGTTTTTCCCCGACAGTCGGAAACACCATATATTTT. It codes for CASSFSPTVGNTIYF.